This T cell receptor beta chain was recovered during a study of blood T cell repertoires in COVID-19 (dated by TCRdb to 2020 to 2022). As for the study more broadly: The collaborator samples originated in the United States, Italy and Spain and spanned the acute and convalescent phases of COVID-19. The repertoires were made available in a free public database intended to serve as a resource for research on the immune response to SARS-CoV-2. Nearly every sample came with metadata listing a de-identified subject ID, COVID-19 status, age in years and sex. The prospective study material was composed of cDNA or gDNA derived from T cells, B-cell-depleted T cells, or PBMCs. Deeply sampled blood TCRbeta repertoires from subjects exposed to, actively infected with, or recovered from COVID-19 were included in the dataset. Samples were obtained from the ongoing ImmuneRACE study (first 160 participants) and from 1,000 to 1,500 subjects provided by 6 global collaborators. Where HLA class I and class II types were available, the types were taken from metadata supplied by the sample provider, not from assay-based typing. The paper's findings and limits, for the study overall: How much clinical and demographic metadata was included differed by source and by participant, and the metadata was provided uncurated.

The immunoSEQ Assay, a bias-controlled multiplex PCR, was used to amplify TCRbeta CDR3 regions from genomic DNA. The paper's data handling went like this. Within the assay, amplification of reference gene primers was used to estimate how many nucleated cells each sample contained. To quantify the absolute abundance of each unique TCRbeta CDR3 rearrangement, sequence reads were collapsed and filtered. For each sample, productive Simpson clonality was calculated as the square root of Simpson's diversity index over productive rearrangements. TCRdb obtained this table from immuneACCESS and retained in-frame rearrangements with V and J assigned. These tables miss some clones; where compared with another copy, unresolved V genes account for less than half of the shortfall, and the remainder is unexplained. The D gene and trimming were derived from the DNA, and the V and J assignments and clone size from that table. Counted in this sample were about 230,000 clones; over 80% of them appeared once. Of the sample, roughly 1.2% is held by the ten largest clones.

Turning to this clone: The antigen it recognizes is unknown. Base qualities are not provided; no much larger clone lies one nucleotide away.

Trimming at the junction amounts to 1 base on V and 4 bases on J, and the germline ends lie 13 bases apart. CDR1 and CDR2 (LGHNA, YSLEER) derive from the germline V gene. The CDR3 runs 15 residues from the cysteine to the phenylalanine. Only CDR3 DNA remains: 45 bases, in frame from the first base. In Seattle, one collaborating source enrolled patients while the infection was active and tracked those patients longitudinally over the course of disease. The collaborating institutions used their own protocols to collect whole blood in K2EDTA tubes. Collaborator samples were shipped for TCRbeta analysis as frozen whole blood, isolated PBMCs, or DNA extracted from either sample type.

Here the chain combines TRBV4-3 and TRBJ1-1; the D segment could be TRBD1, given 5 matching bases. The sequence was collected from a woman in her 30s with COVID-19, enrolled during active disease. The sample consisted of peripheral blood. The sequence in DNA is TGCGCCAGCAGCCAAGGGGGGGAAAGGGCCACTGAAGCTTTCTTT. Its coded protein is CASSQGGERATEAFF.